Listed here are 20 T cell receptor beta chains from one sample, sequenced in a study of CD8 T cells in Susac syndrome. Random hexamers primed reverse transcription of about 0.5 to 1 ug RNA. A single record per CDR3 protein comes from TCRdb applying MiXCR to the immunoSEQ multiplex PCR reads. Of some 100,000 distinct CDR3 sequences listed, 80% to 95% are singletons. The sample taken for sequencing was CD8+ T cells from PBMCs. Receptors originate from a human donor in good health.

The CDR3 DNA reads as TGCAGTGCACTGATGGCGGGAGGGCCGCGTGAGCAGTTCTTC. Its translation: CSALMAGGPREQFF. This sequence joins TRBV20-1 and TRBJ2-1; 9 bases fit TRBD2. The CDR3 totals 14 residues. V was clipped by 6 bases and J by 9 bases; unmatched bases: 12. Germline CDR1 DFQATT, CDR2 SNEGSKA (reference sequence).

The genes are TRBV6-2 or TRBV6-3 and TRBJ1-1; 7 bases map to TRBD1. The junction had 6 bases not matched to a gene; V was cut back by 8 bases and J by 0 bases. CDR3 length: 14 residues. Germline CDR1 and CDR2: MNHEY and SVGEGT. The CDR3 reads CASGRQGMNTEAFF. CDR3 bases: TGTGCCAGCGGACGACAGGGTATGAACACTGAAGCTTTCTTT.

The rearrangement uses TRBV5-1 and TRBJ2-7, with a tentative D call TRBD2 (5 bases). Germline V gene data show CDR1 as SGHRS and CDR2 as YFSETQ. The CDR3 runs 15 residues. V lost 0 bases and J lost 6, with 16 bases in between. The CDR3 coding sequence is TGCGCCAGCAGCTTGGATCGGGGTGAGTTCGGCGAGCAGTACTTC. This encodes CASSLDRGEFGEQYF.

This rearrangement joins TRBV6-5 to TRBJ2-7; 8 positions agree with TRBD1. The CDR3 spans 15 residues. Germline-derived CDR1 and CDR2 are MNHEY and SVGAGI. V trimming: 2 bases; J trimming: 5 bases; junction bases outside the gene matches: 8. The CDR3 is CASSYRRDRFNEQYF. In DNA, the CDR3 is TGTGCCAGCAGTTACCGCCGGGACAGGTTCAACGAGCAGTACTTC.

The chain uses TRBV7-2 and TRBJ2-5, with 8 bases fitting TRBD1. This CDR3 comprises 13 residues. Germline values: CDR1 SGHTA, CDR2 FQGNSA. The V gene end was trimmed by 6 bases and the J gene end by 5 bases; junction bases not matched to a gene: 5. The CDR3 sequence is CASRPGGRETQYF. The CDR3 region has the DNA TGTGCCAGCAGGCCAGGGGGCAGGGAGACCCAGTACTTC.

The chain carries TRBV30 and TRBJ1-5; D unclear. The CDR3 has 13 residues. Germline V gene data show CDR1 as GTSNPN and CDR2 as SVGIG (reference sequence). Trimming stripped 3 bases from V and 1 base from J, with 7 bases between. The CDR3 loop is CAWREGSNQPQHF. As DNA, the CDR3 is TGTGCCTGGAGGGAGGGAAGCAATCAGCCCCAGCATTTT.

This chain uses TRBV4-1 with TRBJ2-3; 10 bases fit TRBD1. The CDR3 sequence is 15 residues long. The V segment lost 0 bases and the J segment 6 bases; nucleotides outside the gene matches: 3. Germline V gene lookup returns CDR1 MGHRA and CDR2 YSYEKL. The DNA of the CDR3 is TGCGCCAGCAGCCAAGAAAGGGGACAGGGGGATACGCAGTATTTT. It encodes CASSQERGQGDTQYF.

This clonotype occurred once. This chain joins TRBV20-1 and TRBJ2-5; D remains unclear. V gave up 6 bases and J gave up 5 bases, with 16 bases separating them. Germline V gene lookup returns CDR1 DFQATT and CDR2 SNEGSKA (reference sequence). The CDR3 spans 13 residues. The CDR3 region has the DNA TGCAGTGCCGCCTCGATTGGGCTGGAGACCCAGTACTTC. This sequence encodes CSAASIGLETQYF.

J is TRBJ1-3 and V is TRBV7-2; 7 nucleotides align to TRBD1. Germline lookup yields CDR1 SGHTA and CDR2 FQGNSA. V was pared by 1 base and J by 4 bases, with 7 bases of the junction left unmatched. The CDR3 sequence is 16 residues long. The CDR3 sequence: CASSLDLAQGGNTIYF. DNA of the CDR3: TGTGCCAGCAGCTTAGATCTCGCACAGGGGGGAAACACCATATATTTT.

The rearrangement joins TRBV4-3 to TRBJ1-5; TRBD1 matches 10 bases. The V gene's germline CDR1 is LGHNA and CDR2 YSLEER. The CDR3 is 16 residues long. V shed 4 bases and J 5 bases; nucleotides not matched to a gene: 8. DNA for the CDR3: TGCGCCAGCAGCCGCTCGGCCGGGACAGGGGATCAGCCCCAGCATTTT. It is translated as CASSRSAGTGDQPQHF.

The chain links TRBV12-3 or TRBV12-4 to TRBJ1-1, with D perhaps matching TRBD1 (6 bases). CDR3 size: 16 residues. V shed 3 bases and J shed 0 bases, with 14 bases lying between them. DNA for the CDR3: TGTGCCAGCAGTTTTGGCGGGGGGCCAATGAACACTGAAGCTTTCTTT. Protein: CASSFGGGPMNTEAFF.

This clonotype appeared a single time. The rearrangement links TRBV7-9 to TRBJ1-1, with TRBD1 matching 8 bases. From germline, CDR1 is SEHNR and CDR2 FQNEAQ (reference sequence). Trimming cost V 5 bases and J 7 bases; bases outside gene matches: 12. The CDR3 sequence is 15 residues long. CDR3: CASSPQAGGGGEAFF. CDR3 nucleotide sequence: TGTGCCAGCAGCCCTCAGGCAGGGGGCGGGGGTGAAGCTTTCTTT. Variable domain in full (rest from reference TRBV7-9 and TRBJ1-1): DTGVSQNPRHKITKRGQNVTFRCDPISEHNRLYWYRQTLGQGPEFLTYFQNEAQLEKSRLLSDRFSAERPKGSFSTLEIQRTEQGDSAMYLCASSPQAGGGGEAFFGQGTRLTVV.

This clonotype has just one count. The chain uses TRBV5-1 and TRBJ2-3, with D perhaps TRBD2 (6 bases). This CDR3 region has 14 residues. Between the trimmed V and J ends, which lost 3 bases and 4 bases, there was a span of 12 bases. From germline, CDR1 is SGHRS and CDR2 YFSETQ. DNA for the CDR3: TGCGCCAGCAGCTCCGGGGGTCTGTCAGATACGCAGTATTTT. Protein: CASSSGGLSDTQYF. Based on the CDR3 plus reference TRBV5-1 and TRBJ2-3, the full variable domain is KAGVTQTPRYLIKTRGQQVTLSCSPISGHRSVSWYQQTPGQGLQFLFEYFSETQRNKGNFPGRFSGRQFSNSRSEMNVSTLELGDSALYLCASSSGGLSDTQYFGPGTRLTVL.

This clonotype has just one count. V and J are TRBV5-1 and TRBJ1-6; 8 bases match TRBD1. V shed 4 bases, J shed 7 bases, and the junction held 4 bases outside the gene matches. Germline loops: CDR1 SGHRS, CDR2 YFSETQ. The CDR3 contains 14 residues. The CDR3, as DNA: TGCGCCAGCAGCCCCCAGGGGGCCAATTCACCCCTCCACTTT. It is translated as CASSPQGANSPLHF.

The chain has TRBV5-1 and TRBJ2-3; the D is unclear. CDR1 SGHRS and CDR2 YFSETQ come from the germline V gene. This CDR3 spans 14 amino acids. Between the trimmed V and J ends, which lost 2 bases and 2 bases, there was a span of 9 bases. CDR3 loop: CASSFWPDTDTQYF. As DNA, the CDR3 is TGCGCCAGCAGCTTCTGGCCCGACACAGATACGCAGTATTTT.

With regard to this clonotype: The junction and the germline gene differ at one end; a read error may be behind it. V gene TRBV7-9 combines with J gene TRBJ2-6; D possibly corresponds to TRBD1 (6 bases). The CDR3 runs to 15 residues. The germline gives CDR1 SEHNR, CDR2 FQNEAQ (reference sequence). CDR3 coding DNA: TGTACCAGCAGCTTAGGGGGTACTGGGGCCAACGTCCTGACTTTC. Translated, it gives CTSSLGGTGANVLTF.

This chain connects TRBV20-1 to TRBJ2-1, with a possible D match to TRBD2 (5 bases). Trimming left V 6 bases short and J 0 bases short, with 12 bases between. CDR3 length equals 14 residues. CDR1 DFQATT and CDR2 SNEGSKA come from the germline V gene (reference sequence). In nucleotides, the CDR3 is TGCAGTGCCCAGAGGGCACTCTCCTACAATGAGCAGTTCTTC. Amino acids: CSAQRALSYNEQFF.

The CDR3 bases are TGTGCCAGCAGCTTAAATAAGAATGAAGCTTTCTTT. This sequence encodes CASSLNKNEAFF. The rearrangement uses TRBV11-1 and TRBJ1-1; D call uncertain. Germline CDR1 SGHAT, CDR2 FQDESV (reference sequence). The length of the CDR3 is 12 residues. The ends were cut back, 2 bases at V and 7 bases at J, with 8 bases in the middle. Filled out from reference TRBV11-1 and TRBJ1-1, the complete variable domain reads EAEVAQSPRYKITEKSQAVAFWCDPISGHATLYWYRQILGQGPELLVQFQDESVVDDSQLPKDRFSAERLKGVDSTLKIQPAELGDSAMYLCASSLNKNEAFFGQGTRLTVV.

The CDR3 loop reads CAWSVEGKQSRVQPQHF. CDR3 nucleotide sequence: TGTGCCTGGAGTGTTGAGGGGAAACAGTCAAGGGTTCAGCCCCAGCATTTT. The V gene is TRBV30, the J gene TRBJ1-5; a weak D match, TRBD1 (5 bases). V was pared by 0 bases and J by 6 bases, with 21 bases between. The CDR3 is 17 residues long. CDR1 and CDR2 (germline): GTSNPN, SVGIG (reference sequence).

Points on this clonotype: A read error may produce the germline difference seen at one junction end. V usage is TRBV18 and J usage is TRBJ1-1, with 8 bases matching TRBD1. The CDR3 is 16 residues long. The germline CDR1 and CDR2 sequences are KGHSH and LQKENI. The CDR3 DNA is TGTGCCAGCTCTTCTGGGACAGGCGGCATGAACATTGAAGCTTTCTTT. This codes for CASSSGTGGMNIEAFF. Drawing the rest from reference TRBV18 and TRBJ1-1, the complete variable domain is NAGVMQNPRHLVRRRGQEARLRCSPMKGHSHVYWYRQLPEEGLKFMVYLQKENIIDESGMPKERFSAEFPKEGPSILRIQQVVRGDSAAYFCASSSGTGGMNIEAFFGQGTRLTVV.